The 23 T cell receptor beta chains presented below share a single source sample, sequenced in a study of T cells in Graves' hyperthyroidism and ophthalmopathy. Amplification of TCR beta CDR3 regions used RNA as the template. HTBI primers were used for first-round RT-PCR of the TCR CDR3. TCRdb re-derived calls from the multiplex PCR reads in MiXCR, one entry per CDR3 protein. Among around 560,000 distinct CDR3 sequences listed, about a sixth were seen once. The material sequenced was blood. These receptors were collected from a woman aged 18 to 35 with Graves' hyperthyroidism.

The V gene is TRBV6-2 or TRBV6-3, the J gene TRBJ2-7, with 7 bases aligning to TRBD1. Trimming at V came to 6 bases and at J to 2 bases, leaving 4 bases not matched to a gene. The CDR3 spans 13 residues. Per germline, CDR1 MNHEY and CDR2 SVGEGT. CDR3 loop: CASRPQGTYEQYF. DNA of the CDR3: TGTGCCAGCAGGCCACAGGGGACCTACGAGCAGTACTTC.

Many counts were recorded for this clonotype. This chain links TRBV6-2 or TRBV6-3 with TRBJ2-3; TRBD2 might be the D (5 bases). This CDR3 contains 16 residues. The germline gives CDR1 MNHEY, CDR2 SVGEGT. The V end was cut by 0 bases, the J end by 3 bases, with 13 bases between. The DNA of the CDR3 is TGTGCCAGCAGTTACTCGAAAATCGGGATTACAGATACGCAGTATTTT. This translates into CASSYSKIGITDTQYF.

The V and J genes are TRBV6-1 and TRBJ2-3; D uncertain. Between the trimmed V and J ends, which lost 7 bases and 3 bases, there was a span of 20 bases. Germline lookup yields CDR1 MNHNS and CDR2 SASEGT. The CDR3 covers 16 residues. The CDR3 protein is CASKFLGGPSTDTQYF. The CDR3 coding sequence is TGTGCCAGCAAATTCCTTGGCGGACCGTCGACAGATACGCAGTATTTT.

This clonotype was recorded many times. The chain couples TRBV5-1 to TRBJ1-4, with D perhaps matching TRBD1 (5 bases). With 3 bases removed from V and 2 bases from J, the gap between germline ends came to 8 bases. CDR3 length: 14 residues. CDR1 is SGHRS and CDR2 is YFSETQ in the germline V gene. In nucleotides, the CDR3 is TGCGCCAGCAGCTGGACATCCACTAATGAAAAACTGTTTTTT. This encodes CASSWTSTNEKLFF.

The sample holds many counts of this clonotype. The chain uses TRBV7-2 and TRBJ2-7; possible D gene TRBD2, 6 bases. This CDR3 comprises 14 residues. The V end was cut by 5 bases, the J end by 5 bases, with 16 bases between. Germline V lookup: CDR1 SGHTA, CDR2 FQGNSA. CDR3 coding DNA: TGTGCCAGCAGCAGAGGGACTGAGACTAACGAGCAGTACTTC. It yields the protein CASSRGTETNEQYF.

The sample holds many counts of this clonotype. The J gene is TRBJ2-3, the V gene TRBV4-2; no clear D gene. V gave up 0 bases and J gave up 1 base, with 14 bases separating them. The CDR3 sequence is 17 residues long. Looked up from germline, CDR1 is LGHNA and CDR2 is YNFKEQ. CDR3 DNA: TGTGCCAGCAGCCAAGAAAGTGCAGGCGGTGGCACAGATACGCAGTATTTT. This sequence encodes CASSQESAGGGTDTQYF.

This chain uses TRBV20-1 with TRBJ2-1, with 7 bases identical to TRBD1. The CDR3 loop spans 15 amino acids. The ends lost 5 bases at V and 4 bases at J; junction bases unmatched: 11. The germline gives CDR1 DFQATT, CDR2 SNEGSKA (reference sequence). CDR3 in DNA: TGCAGTGCTCCCCCCCGGCAGGGGGATTACAATGAGCAGTTCTTC. Encoded protein: CSAPPRQGDYNEQFF.

This chain links TRBV18 with TRBJ2-7; 9 bases are shared with TRBD1. The CDR3 covers 14 residues. Germline-derived CDR1 and CDR2 are KGHSH and LQKENI. The V and J ends lost 5 bases and 6 bases, in that order; junction bases with no gene match: 8. The CDR3 loop reads CASSKPGQGGEQYF. In DNA form, the CDR3 reads TGTGCCAGCTCAAAACCGGGACAGGGAGGCGAGCAGTACTTC.

This clonotype has more than one count but fewer than ten. The CDR3 sequence is CASSLTGVNYGYTF. In DNA, the CDR3 is TGTGCCAGTAGTTTAACAGGGGTAAACTATGGCTACACCTTC. The rearrangement uses TRBV19 and TRBJ1-2; 7 bases fit TRBD1. CDR3 length: 14 residues. Trimming at V came to 5 bases and at J to 2 bases, leaving 5 bases not matched to a gene. The V gene's germline CDR1 is LNHDA and CDR2 SQIVND (reference sequence).

This clonotype was found a few times. The gene calls are TRBV19 and TRBJ2-1; 9 bases agree with TRBD2. Germline CDR1 LNHDA, CDR2 SQIVND (reference sequence). The CDR3 loop spans 15 amino acids. With 3 bases clipped from V and 8 bases from J, the junction kept 8 bases outside the gene matches. Here the CDR3 reads CASSIVTSGFYEQFF. DNA of the CDR3: TGTGCCAGTAGTATCGTTACTAGCGGGTTCTATGAGCAGTTCTTC.

This clonotype was picked up many times. The J gene is TRBJ1-1, the V gene TRBV12-3 or TRBV12-4; D gene uncertain. This CDR3 is 15 amino acids long. V shed 6 bases and J shed 8 bases, with 22 bases lying between them. The CDR3 DNA reads TGTGCCAGCAGCTTCACTACCGGAACTCAGACCGAAGCTTTCTTT. It is translated as CASSFTTGTQTEAFF.

This clonotype was counted only a few times. The V call is TRBV4-1, the J call TRBJ2-3; the match to TRBD2 covers 9 bases. CDR1 and CDR2 from the germline V gene are MGHRA and YSYEKL. This CDR3 region has 19 residues. After removal of 2 bases from V and 0 bases from J, the junction contained 12 bases not matched to a gene. The CDR3, as DNA: TGCGCCAGCAGCCAATCTACTAGCGGGCGTTCTAGGAGCACAGATACGCAGTATTTT. It codes for CASSQSTSGRSRSTDTQYF.

The chain links TRBV11-2 to TRBJ1-2; D perhaps matches TRBD1 (5 bases). V gave up 5 bases and J gave up 2 bases, with 15 bases separating them. This CDR3 has 15 amino acids. CDR1 SGHAT and CDR2 FQNNGV come from the germline V gene. The CDR3 bases are TGTGCCAGCAGCCACCTGCGGGGGACCAACTATGGCTACACCTTC. Amino acid sequence: CASSHLRGTNYGYTF.

This clonotype was detected ten times or more. The chain joins TRBV20-1 to TRBJ1-1; no reliable D call. Looked up from germline, CDR1 is DFQATT and CDR2 is SNEGSKA (reference sequence). CDR3 size: 17 residues. V was pared by 0 bases and J by 7 bases, with 24 bases between. CDR3 nucleotides: TGCAGTGCTAGAGAGCTACGTGGGTACCTAGAGTATGTTGAAGCTTTCTTT. As protein: CSARELRGYLEYVEAFF.

This clonotype was observed at least ten times. This sequence joins TRBV10-3 and TRBJ1-5; maybe TRBD1 (5 bases). Trimming removed 10 bases from V and 5 bases from J, with 15 bases in between. The CDR3 is 13 residues long. Germline-derived CDR1 and CDR2 are ENHRY and SYGVKD. CDR3 nucleotides: TGTGCCACCACCGGGACCATTGATCAGCCCCAGCATTTT. Amino acids: CATTGTIDQPQHF.

There are many counts of this clonotype. The rearrangement uses TRBV6-5 and TRBJ1-3; TRBD1 aligns across 7 bases. Per the germline V gene, CDR1 is MNHEY and CDR2 is SVGAGI. After removal of 2 bases from V and 7 bases from J, the junction contained 17 bases not matched to a gene. The CDR3 length is 18 residues. As DNA, the CDR3 is TGTGCCAGCAGTTACACTTTGCAACCGGGACAGATAATGAACACCATATATTTT. Protein sequence: CASSYTLQPGQIMNTIYF.

The chain joins TRBV13 to TRBJ2-7, with 8 bases that match TRBD1. CDR1 is PRHDT, CDR2 FYEKMQ, per germline (reference sequence). V lost 3 bases and J lost 4; bases outside the gene matches: 17. This CDR3 region has 18 residues. CDR3 nucleotides: TGTGCCAGCAGCTTCAGGGGGCGTCCCAAGGACGGAGGTTACGAGCAGTACTTC. It is translated as CASSFRGRPKDGGYEQYF. Variable domain in full (rest from reference TRBV13 and TRBJ2-7): AAGVIQSPRHLIKEKRETATLKCYPIPRHDTVYWYQQGPGQDPQFLISFYEKMQSDKGSIPDRFSAQQFSDYHSELNMSSLELGDSALYFCASSFRGRPKDGGYEQYFGPGTRLTVT.

The chain links TRBV7-9 to TRBJ2-3, with 15 bases aligning to TRBD2. CDR3 size: 21 residues. Germline V gene data show CDR1 as SEHNR and CDR2 as FQNEAQ (reference sequence). J gave up 2 bases and V 4 bases, and 16 bases lay outside the gene matches. The CDR3 sequence: CASSSTSGTSGRIYSTDTQYF. In nucleotides, the CDR3 is TGTGCCAGCAGCTCTACTTCCGGGACTAGCGGGAGGATATACTCCACAGATACGCAGTATTTT.

This clonotype was detected many times. The chain combines TRBV20-1 with TRBJ2-1, with a possible D match to TRBD2 (6 bases). The CDR3 spans 14 residues. Per germline, CDR1 DFQATT and CDR2 SNEGSKA (reference sequence). With 0 bases removed from V and 4 bases from J, the gap between germline ends came to 10 bases. In DNA form, the CDR3 reads TGCAGTGCTAGAGACCCCGGGGGTTACAATGAGCAGTTCTTC. Protein: CSARDPGGYNEQFF.

This clonotype was observed at least ten times. The chain employs TRBV2 and TRBJ2-5; D may be TRBD1 (5 bases). The germline V and J ends were trimmed by 3 bases and 2 bases, with 10 bases remaining between them. The germline V gene encodes CDR1 SNHLY and CDR2 FYNNEI. The CDR3 has 14 residues. CDR3 residues: CASSDPGLQETQYF. In nucleotides, the CDR3 is TGTGCCAGCAGTGATCCAGGGTTGCAAGAGACCCAGTACTTC.

This clonotype was observed many times. This sequence joins TRBV20-1 and TRBJ1-4; 9 nucleotides agree with TRBD1. Unmatched junction bases numbered 12, after V lost 1 base and J lost 12 bases. The CDR3 loop spans 15 amino acids. Germline V CDR1 and CDR2: DFQATT, SNEGSKA (reference sequence). DNA for the CDR3: TGCAGTGCTAGAGTACCCGGGACAGGGTTTACGGAACTGTTTTTT. Encoded protein: CSARVPGTGFTELFF.

This clonotype has a handful of counts. This sequence joins TRBV19 and TRBJ1-4; 10 bases match TRBD1. Trimming removed 6 bases from V and 10 bases from J; junction bases left unmatched: 11. This CDR3 contains 15 residues. Germline CDR1 and CDR2: LNHDA and SQIVND (reference sequence). The CDR3 region is CASSQTGTGVGKLFF. CDR3 in DNA: TGTGCCAGTAGCCAGACCGGGACAGGGGTCGGAAAACTGTTTTTT.

This clonotype was counted ten times or more. The V and J genes are TRBV28 and TRBJ1-1; D is ambiguous. V was shortened by 2 bases and J by 6 bases, with 7 bases between the two germline ends. The CDR3 spans 12 residues. Germline V lookup: CDR1 MDHEN, CDR2 SYDVKM. The CDR3 DNA follows: TGTGCCAGCAGTTTAAGGACTTCTGAAGCTTTCTTT. Translating gives CASSLRTSEAFF.